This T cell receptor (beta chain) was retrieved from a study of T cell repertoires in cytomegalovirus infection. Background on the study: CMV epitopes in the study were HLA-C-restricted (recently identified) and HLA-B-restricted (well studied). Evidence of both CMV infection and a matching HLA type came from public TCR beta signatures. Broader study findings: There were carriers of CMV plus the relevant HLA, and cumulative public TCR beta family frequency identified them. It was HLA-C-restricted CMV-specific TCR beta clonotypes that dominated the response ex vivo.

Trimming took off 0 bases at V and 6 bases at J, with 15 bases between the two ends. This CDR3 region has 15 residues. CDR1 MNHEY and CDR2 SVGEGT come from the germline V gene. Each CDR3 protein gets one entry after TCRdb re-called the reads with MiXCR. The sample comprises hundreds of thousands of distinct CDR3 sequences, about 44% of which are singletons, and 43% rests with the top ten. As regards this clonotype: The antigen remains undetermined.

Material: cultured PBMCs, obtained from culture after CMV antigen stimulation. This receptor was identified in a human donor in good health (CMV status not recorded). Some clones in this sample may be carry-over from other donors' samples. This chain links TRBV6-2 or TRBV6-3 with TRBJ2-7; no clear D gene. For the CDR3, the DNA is TGTGCCAGCAGTTACTCGAGTTCGGGCCGTGCCGAGCAGTACTTC. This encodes CASSYSSSGRAEQYF.